The 25 T cell receptor beta chains presented below share a single source sample, sequenced in a study of cytomegalovirus exposure and HLA in healthy donors. PCR used 60 Vbeta primers and 13 Jbeta primers. Data came from immunoSEQ multiplex PCR; TCRdb stores just in-frame clones and leaves some out. The repertoire consists of fewer than 200,000 clones, with about 80% occurring once and the leading ten covering approximately 2%. The sample taken for sequencing was PBMCs. The receptors come from a woman in her 30s in good health and CMV-seronegative.

The chain combines TRBV5-1 with TRBJ2-7; D gene uncertain. The CDR3 is 13 residues long. Germline values: CDR1 SGHRS, CDR2 YFSETQ. Trimming took 4 bases from V and 2 from J, leaving 10 bases between them. The CDR3 protein is CASSPQWPYEQYF. The CDR3 nucleotides read TGCGCCAGCAGCCCCCAGTGGCCCTACGAGCAGTACTTC.

The J gene is TRBJ2-5, the V gene TRBV15; 8 nucleotides match TRBD1. V trimming: 0 bases; J trimming: 5 bases; junction bases outside the gene matches: 11. The germline V gene encodes CDR1 LNHNV and CDR2 YYDKDF (reference sequence). The length of the CDR3 is 17 residues. CDR3 loop: CATSRDFGQGALETQYF. The CDR3 DNA reads TGTGCCACCAGCAGAGATTTTGGGCAGGGGGCGCTTGAGACCCAGTACTTC.

Concerning this clone: A junction boundary mismatches the germline segment, possibly from a read error. V and J are TRBV7-9 and TRBJ2-5; 7 nucleotides agree with TRBD1. CDR1 and CDR2 (germline): SEHNR, FQNEAQ (reference sequence). CDR3 length: 17 residues. This CDR3 reads CSSSLTPGQPTAETQYF. The CDR3 DNA is TGTTCCAGCAGCTTAACCCCGGGACAGCCCACGGCGGAGACCCAGTACTTC.

The rearrangement uses TRBV28 and TRBJ1-2; 9 bases line up with TRBD1. Unmatched junction bases numbered 8, after V lost 7 bases and J lost 5 bases. CDR1 and CDR2 (germline): MDHEN, SYDVKM. The CDR3 loop spans 14 amino acids. The CDR3, as DNA: TGTGCCAGCACCTGGTCCGGGACAGGGTATGGCTACACCTTC. Its protein product is CASTWSGTGYGYTF.

This clone was recorded only once. Germline is not matched at one junction end, which may reflect a read error. The V gene is TRBV7-9, the J gene TRBJ2-7, with D perhaps TRBD2 (5 bases). Germline V gene data show CDR1 as SEHNR and CDR2 as FQNEAQ (reference sequence). CDR3 size: 12 residues. The DNA of the CDR3 is TGTTCCAGCAGCTCATCGGGATACGAGCAGTACTTC. Protein product: CSSSSSGYEQYF.

This chain joins TRBV13 and TRBJ2-2; tentative D call: TRBD1 (6 bases). Germline loops: CDR1 PRHDT, CDR2 FYEKMQ (reference sequence). This CDR3 has 15 residues. Trimming took off 5 bases at V and 2 bases at J, with 12 bases between the two ends. CDR3 DNA sequence: TGTGCCAGCAGCGGCGACAGGCTCAACACCGGGGAGCTGTTTTTT. As protein: CASSGDRLNTGELFF.

This clone was observed a single time. The genes are TRBV4-1 and TRBJ1-6; TRBD1 matches 7 bases. J lost 7 bases, V lost 4 bases, and 4 bases had no gene match. The CDR3 length is 14 residues. Germline lookup yields CDR1 MGHRA and CDR2 YSYEKL. In nucleotides, the CDR3 is TGCGCCAGCAGCCGAGGACAGGAAAATTCACCCCTCCACTTT. It codes for CASSRGQENSPLHF.

The CDR3 reads CASSPLGRGGSTDTQYF. The CDR3 DNA reads as TGTGCCAGCAGCCCCCTCGGACGCGGGGGTAGCACAGATACGCAGTATTTT. The gene calls are TRBV9 and TRBJ2-3, with 7 bases fitting TRBD2. Trimming at V came to 4 bases and at J to 0 bases, leaving 11 bases not matched to a gene. The CDR3 covers 17 residues. The germline gives CDR1 SGDLS, CDR2 YYNGEE.

The chain has TRBV28 and TRBJ2-7; 11 nucleotides line up with TRBD2. This CDR3 comprises 16 residues. The V and J ends lost 3 bases and 1 base, in that order; junction bases with no gene match: 5. Germline CDR1 and CDR2: MDHEN and SYDVKM. CDR3 coding DNA: TGTGCCAGCAGTTTCCCGTTAGCGGGAGGGTCCTACGAGCAGTACTTC. Its protein is CASSFPLAGGSYEQYF.

The CDR3 DNA sequence: TGTGCCAGCAGCTTAGTGGCAGGGTCTGGTTACGAGCAGTACTTC. Protein: CASSLVAGSGYEQYF. V usage is TRBV7-2 and J usage is TRBJ2-7, with D perhaps TRBD1 (5 bases). The V end lost 1 base, the J end lost 4 bases, and 14 bases lay between the germline ends. The CDR3 consists of 15 residues. Germline lookup yields CDR1 SGHTA and CDR2 FQGNSA.

The chain combines TRBV5-4 with TRBJ1-3; D is undetermined. The closer fit of TRBJ2-2 to the DNA end suggests the J call may be wrong. CDR1 is SGHNT and CDR2 is YYREEE in the germline V gene (reference sequence). The CDR3 totals 13 residues. CDR3 sequence reads: CASSLDVTGELFF. The CDR3, as DNA: TGTGCCAGCAGCTTGGACGTCACCGGGGAGCTGTTTTTT.

This chain links TRBV5-4 with TRBJ1-1, with TRBD1 matching over 8 bases. V was clipped by 4 bases and J by 1 base; unmatched bases: 6. CDR1 is SGHNT and CDR2 is YYREEE in the germline V gene (reference sequence). The length of the CDR3 is 15 residues. The CDR3 nucleotides read TGTGCCAGCAGCCCCCGGGACAGGCCGAACACTGAAGCTTTCTTT. Its protein product is CASSPRDRPNTEAFF.

This clone was observed a few times. The chain combines TRBV19 with TRBJ2-2; 7 nucleotides match TRBD1. The V gene's germline CDR1 is LNHDA and CDR2 SQIVND (reference sequence). This CDR3 comprises 17 residues. Losses at the gene ends were 6 bases for V and 3 bases for J; bases not matched to a gene: 13. CDR3 amino acids: CASSHQRVQGYTGELFF. As DNA, the CDR3 is TGTGCCAGTAGCCATCAGAGAGTACAGGGGTACACCGGGGAGCTGTTTTTT.

V is TRBV28 and J is TRBJ2-7, with 11 nucleotides matching TRBD1. The germline V gene has CDR1 MDHEN and CDR2 SYDVKM. The trim removed 6 bases at V and 5 bases at J, leaving 6 bases unmatched. This CDR3 comprises 14 residues. This chain's CDR3 is CASSPGTGGDEQYF. CDR3 DNA: TGTGCCAGCAGCCCCGGGACAGGGGGGGACGAGCAGTACTTC.

This chain connects TRBV18 to TRBJ2-4; 7 nucleotides line up with TRBD2. V gave up 5 bases and J gave up 6 bases; unmatched junction bases: 16. There are 17 residues in the CDR3. From germline, CDR1 is KGHSH and CDR2 LQKENI. The CDR3 region has the DNA TGTGCCAGCTCAGTGTTATTCGGGGGGACCGAAATAAACATTCAGTACTTC. This sequence encodes CASSVLFGGTEINIQYF.

The chain links TRBV19 to TRBJ1-4, with D possibly being TRBD1 (6 bases). CDR1 and CDR2 (germline): LNHDA, SQIVND (reference sequence). Trimming left V 9 bases short and J 0 bases short, with 14 bases between. The CDR3 is 15 residues long. The CDR3 DNA sequence: TGTGCCAGCAGAACAGGGAGATCAACTAATGAAAAACTGTTTTTT. It is translated as CASRTGRSTNEKLFF.

The genes are TRBV6-6 and TRBJ2-1; 12 bases align to TRBD2. Germline loops: CDR1 MNHNY, CDR2 SVGAGI (reference sequence). V shed 0 bases and J 10 bases; nucleotides not matched to a gene: 4. This CDR3 spans 15 amino acids. The chain's CDR3 is CASSYSGTSGPEQFF. The CDR3 DNA sequence: TGTGCCAGCAGTTACTCTGGGACTAGCGGGCCGGAGCAGTTCTTC.

The sample holds one count of this clone. This rearrangement joins TRBV4-1 to TRBJ2-2, with 10 bases lining up with TRBD2. J lost 3 bases, V lost 0 bases, and 7 bases had no gene match. Germline V gene lookup returns CDR1 MGHRA and CDR2 YSYEKL. The CDR3 runs 18 residues. The DNA for the CDR3 is TGCGCCAGCAGCCAAGAATTAACAGCGGGGGGGTACACCGGGGAGCTGTTTTTT. Translated: CASSQELTAGGYTGELFF.

J is TRBJ2-1 and V is TRBV9; the match to TRBD2 covers 12 bases. The ends lost 0 bases at V and 5 bases at J; junction bases unmatched: 9. This CDR3 region has 18 residues. Germline lookup yields CDR1 SGDLS and CDR2 YYNGEE. CDR3 in DNA: TGTGCCAGCAGCGTAGGTTCTCTAGCGGGGGGGCTGGACAATGAGCAGTTCTTC. Translation: CASSVGSLAGGLDNEQFF.

The V and J genes are TRBV7-2 and TRBJ2-1; TRBD2 matches at 9 bases. With 5 bases clipped from V and 7 bases from J, the junction kept 12 bases outside the gene matches. There are 16 residues in the CDR3. Germline CDR1 reads SGHTA; CDR2 reads FQGNSA. This CDR3 is CASSSGTSRLSNEQFF. The CDR3 region has the DNA TGTGCCAGCAGCAGTGGGACTAGCCGACTTAGTAATGAGCAGTTCTTC.

The chain carries TRBV5-4 and TRBJ1-2, with a tentative D call TRBD1 (6 bases). This CDR3 contains 16 residues. The ends were cut back, 0 bases at V and 7 bases at J, with 19 bases in the middle. The germline gives CDR1 SGHNT, CDR2 YYREEE (reference sequence). The CDR3 nucleotides read TGTGCCAGCAGCTTGGCCAGGGGAAAGGGAGGGGTTGGCTACACCTTC. Its protein is CASSLARGKGGVGYTF.

V usage is TRBV23-1 and J usage is TRBJ2-7; tentatively, D is TRBD1 (6 bases). TRBV23-1 is known as an ORF, though its function is uncertain. The V and J ends lost 0 bases and 3 bases respectively, with 12 bases between them. This CDR3 region has 15 residues. CDR3 sequence reads: CASSQSGGQIYEQYF. As DNA, the CDR3 is TGCGCCAGCAGTCAATCTGGTGGACAGATCTACGAGCAGTACTTC.

The gene calls are TRBV29-1 and TRBJ2-3; D gene unclear. The CDR3 consists of 14 residues. V lost 3 bases and J lost 0, with 10 bases in between. Germline CDR1 is SQVTM and CDR2 is ANQGSEA. This chain's CDR3 is CSVELSSSTDTQYF. CDR3 sequence (DNA): TGCAGCGTTGAGCTGAGTTCTAGCACAGATACGCAGTATTTT.

The V and J genes are TRBV18 and TRBJ1-2; 9 bases agree with TRBD1. V shed 3 bases, J shed 8 bases, and the junction held 10 bases outside the gene matches. CDR3 length: 15 amino acids. CDR1 is KGHSH and CDR2 is LQKENI in the germline V gene. The CDR3, as DNA: TGTGCCAGCTCACCGCCCGGGACAGGGACAAGGGGCTACACCTTC. Its translation is CASSPPGTGTRGYTF.

The V and J genes are TRBV5-1 and TRBJ2-1; 7 bases fit TRBD2. J was trimmed by 4 bases and V by 2 bases; bases with no gene match: 3. This CDR3 has 14 amino acids. From germline, CDR1 is SGHRS and CDR2 YFSETQ. The CDR3 sequence: CASSFRGGYNEQFF. DNA for the CDR3: TGCGCCAGCAGCTTCCGCGGGGGTTACAATGAGCAGTTCTTC.